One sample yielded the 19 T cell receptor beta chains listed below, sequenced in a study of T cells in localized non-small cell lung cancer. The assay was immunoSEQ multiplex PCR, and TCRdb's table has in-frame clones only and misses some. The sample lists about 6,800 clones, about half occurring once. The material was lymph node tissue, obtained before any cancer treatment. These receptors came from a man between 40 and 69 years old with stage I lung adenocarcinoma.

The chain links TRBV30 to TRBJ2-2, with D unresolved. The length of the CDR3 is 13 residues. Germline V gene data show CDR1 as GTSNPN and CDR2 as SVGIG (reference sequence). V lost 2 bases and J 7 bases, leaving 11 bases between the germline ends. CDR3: CAWSPSPVGELFF. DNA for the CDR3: TGTGCCTGGAGTCCGTCCCCCGTCGGGGAGCTGTTTTTT. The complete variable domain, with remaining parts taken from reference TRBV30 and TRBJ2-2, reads SQTIHQWPATLVQPVGSPLSLECTVEGTSNPNLYWYRQAAGRGLQLLFYSVGIGQISSEVPQNLSASRPQDRQFILSSKKLLLSDSGFYLCAWSPSPVGELFFGEGSRLTVL.

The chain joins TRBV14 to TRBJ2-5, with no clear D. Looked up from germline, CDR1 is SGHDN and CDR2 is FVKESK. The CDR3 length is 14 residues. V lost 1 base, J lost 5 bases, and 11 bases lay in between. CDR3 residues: CASSQGARSETQYF. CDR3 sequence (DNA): TGTGCCAGCAGCCAAGGGGCGAGGTCGGAGACCCAGTACTTC.

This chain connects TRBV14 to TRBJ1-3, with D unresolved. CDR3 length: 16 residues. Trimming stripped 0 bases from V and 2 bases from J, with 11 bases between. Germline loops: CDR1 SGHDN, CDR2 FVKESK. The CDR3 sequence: CASSQEYLDPGNTIYF. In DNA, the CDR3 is TGTGCCAGCAGCCAAGAGTATCTCGATCCTGGAAACACCATATATTTT. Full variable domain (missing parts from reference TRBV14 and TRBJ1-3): EAGVTQFPSHSVIEKGQTVTLRCDPISGHDNLYWYRRVMGKEIKFLLHFVKESKQDESGMPNNRFLAERTGGTYSTLKVQPAELEDSGVYFCASSQEYLDPGNTIYFGEGSWLTVV.

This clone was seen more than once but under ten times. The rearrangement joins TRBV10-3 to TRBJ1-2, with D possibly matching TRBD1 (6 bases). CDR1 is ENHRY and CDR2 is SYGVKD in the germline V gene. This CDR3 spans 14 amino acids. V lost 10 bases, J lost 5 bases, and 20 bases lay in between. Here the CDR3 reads CATTWETGSYGYTF. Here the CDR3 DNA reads TGTGCCACCACGTGGGAGACAGGATCGTATGGCTACACCTTC.

The CDR3 loop is CASSVEVGASYEQYF. CDR3 nucleotide sequence: TGTGCCAGCAGCGTAGAGGTGGGGGCGTCATACGAGCAGTACTTC. The chain employs TRBV9 and TRBJ2-7; TRBD1 is a possible D gene (6 bases). CDR1 is SGDLS and CDR2 is YYNGEE in the germline V gene. The V end was cut by 0 bases, the J end by 4 bases, with 14 bases between. This CDR3 has 15 amino acids.

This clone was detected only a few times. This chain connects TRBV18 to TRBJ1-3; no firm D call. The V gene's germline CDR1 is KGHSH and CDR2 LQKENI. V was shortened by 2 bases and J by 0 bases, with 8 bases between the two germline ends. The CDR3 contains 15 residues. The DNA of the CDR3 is TGTGCCAGCTCACCAGTCGGCGGCTCTGGAAACACCATATATTTT. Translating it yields CASSPVGGSGNTIYF.

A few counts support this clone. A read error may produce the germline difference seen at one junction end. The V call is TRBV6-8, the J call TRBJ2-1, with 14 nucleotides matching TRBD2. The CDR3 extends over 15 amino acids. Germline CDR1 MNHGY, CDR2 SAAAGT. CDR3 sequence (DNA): TGTGTCAGCAGCCCCGGACTAGCGGGAGGCAATGAGCAGTTCTTC. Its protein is CVSSPGLAGGNEQFF.

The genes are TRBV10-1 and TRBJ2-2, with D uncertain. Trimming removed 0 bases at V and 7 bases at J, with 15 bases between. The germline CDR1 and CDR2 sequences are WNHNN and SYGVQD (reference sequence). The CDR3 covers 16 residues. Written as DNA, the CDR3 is TGCGCCAGCAGTGAGTCGTTGGCAGTAGAAAGCGGGGAGCTGTTTTTT. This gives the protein CASSESLAVESGELFF.

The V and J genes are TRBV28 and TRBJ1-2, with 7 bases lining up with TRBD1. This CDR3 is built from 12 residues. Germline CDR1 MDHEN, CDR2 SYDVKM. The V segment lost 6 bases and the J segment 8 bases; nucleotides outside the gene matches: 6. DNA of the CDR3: TGTGCCAGCAGGCGGACAGGTAGCGGCTACACCTTC. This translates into CASRRTGSGYTF.

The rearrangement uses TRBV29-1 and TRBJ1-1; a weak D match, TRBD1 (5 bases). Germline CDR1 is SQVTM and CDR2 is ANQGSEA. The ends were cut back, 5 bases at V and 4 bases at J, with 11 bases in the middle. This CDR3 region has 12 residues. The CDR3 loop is CSVPGSGTEAFF. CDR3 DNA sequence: TGCAGCGTTCCAGGGAGTGGCACTGAAGCTTTCTTT. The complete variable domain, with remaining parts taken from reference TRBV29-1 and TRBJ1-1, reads SAVISQKPSRDICQRGTSLTIQCQVDSQVTMMFWYRQQPGQSLTLIATANQGSEATYESGFVIDKFPISRPNLTFSTLTVSNMSPEDSSIYLCSVPGSGTEAFFGQGTRLTVV.

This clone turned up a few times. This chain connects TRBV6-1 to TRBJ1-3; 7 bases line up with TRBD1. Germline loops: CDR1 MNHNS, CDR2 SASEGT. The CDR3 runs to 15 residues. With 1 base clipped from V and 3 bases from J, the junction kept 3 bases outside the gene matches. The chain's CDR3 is CASSEGTGYGNTIYF. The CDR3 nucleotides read TGTGCCAGCAGTGAAGGGACAGGATATGGAAACACCATATATTTT.

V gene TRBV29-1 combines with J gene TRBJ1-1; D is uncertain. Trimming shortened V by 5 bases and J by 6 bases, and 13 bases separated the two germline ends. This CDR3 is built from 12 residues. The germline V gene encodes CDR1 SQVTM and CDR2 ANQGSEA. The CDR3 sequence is CSVSDGRAEAFF. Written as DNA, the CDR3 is TGCAGCGTTTCCGACGGTAGGGCTGAAGCTTTCTTT.

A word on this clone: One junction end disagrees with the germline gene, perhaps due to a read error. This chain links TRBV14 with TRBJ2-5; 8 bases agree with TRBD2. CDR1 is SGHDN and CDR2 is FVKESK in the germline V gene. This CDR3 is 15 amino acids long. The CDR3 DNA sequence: TGTACCAGCAGCCGGGGACTAGGAGGCCAAGAGACCCAGTACTTC. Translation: CTSSRGLGGQETQYF.

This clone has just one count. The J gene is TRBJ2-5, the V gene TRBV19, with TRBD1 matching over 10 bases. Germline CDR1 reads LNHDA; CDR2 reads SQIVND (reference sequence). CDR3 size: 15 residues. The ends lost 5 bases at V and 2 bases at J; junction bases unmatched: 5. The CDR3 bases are TGTGCCAGTAGTTGGCCGGGACAGGGGCAAGAGACCCAGTACTTC. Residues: CASSWPGQGQETQYF.

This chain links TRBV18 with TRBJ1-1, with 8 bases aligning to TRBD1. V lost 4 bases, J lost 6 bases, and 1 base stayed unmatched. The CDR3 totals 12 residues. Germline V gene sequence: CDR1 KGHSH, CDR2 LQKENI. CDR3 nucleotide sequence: TGTGCCAGCTCACAGGACAGGGCTGAAGCTTTCTTT. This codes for CASSQDRAEAFF. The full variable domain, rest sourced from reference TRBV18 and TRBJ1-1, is NAGVMQNPRHLVRRRGQEARLRCSPMKGHSHVYWYRQLPEEGLKFMVYLQKENIIDESGMPKERFSAEFPKEGPSILRIQQVVRGDSAAYFCASSQDRAEAFFGQGTRLTVV.

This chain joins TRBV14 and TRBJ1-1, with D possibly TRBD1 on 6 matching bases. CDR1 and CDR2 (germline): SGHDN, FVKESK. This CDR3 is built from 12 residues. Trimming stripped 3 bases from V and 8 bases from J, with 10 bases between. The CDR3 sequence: CASSQITGEAFF. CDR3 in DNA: TGTGCCAGCAGCCAGATAACAGGGGAAGCTTTCTTT.

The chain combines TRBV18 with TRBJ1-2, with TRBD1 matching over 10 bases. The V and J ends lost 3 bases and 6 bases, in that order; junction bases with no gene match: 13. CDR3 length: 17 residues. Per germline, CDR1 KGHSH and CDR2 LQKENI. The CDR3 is CASSPTVDRGRVNGYTF. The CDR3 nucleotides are TGTGCCAGCTCACCCACGGTAGACAGGGGGCGCGTGAATGGCTACACCTTC.

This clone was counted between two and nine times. The CDR3 sequence is CASGYSSTDTQYF. The CDR3 nucleotides read TGTGCCTCAGGATACTCGAGCACAGATACGCAGTATTTT. This chain uses TRBV10-3 with TRBJ2-3; D remains ambiguous. CDR3 length: 13 amino acids. Germline V gene lookup returns CDR1 ENHRY and CDR2 SYGVKD. V was trimmed by 11 bases and J by 0 bases, leaving 12 bases between them.

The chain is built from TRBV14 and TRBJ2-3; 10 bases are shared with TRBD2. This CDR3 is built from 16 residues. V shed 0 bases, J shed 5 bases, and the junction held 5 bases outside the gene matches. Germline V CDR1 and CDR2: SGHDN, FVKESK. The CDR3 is CASSQDRLAGLDTQYF. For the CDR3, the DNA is TGTGCCAGCAGCCAAGATCGACTAGCGGGCCTAGATACGCAGTATTTT.